Below, one TCR beta chain is given with its context. The clone's antigen remains unknown. No per-base quality is available; no much larger clone lies one base away. The data were taken from a study of blood T cell repertoires in COVID-19 (dated by TCRdb to about 2020). A note on the overall study: Samples covering the acute and convalescent phases of COVID-19 were provided by collaborators in the United States, Italy and Spain. A de-identified subject ID, COVID-19 status, age in years and sex were almost always included in the sample metadata. The prospective study material was composed of cDNA or gDNA derived from T cells, B-cell-depleted T cells, or PBMCs. Deeply sampled blood TCRbeta repertoires from subjects exposed to, actively infected with, or recovered from COVID-19 were included in the dataset. A freely available public database, intended as a resource for researchers studying the immune response to SARS-CoV-2, is where the repertoires were released. The samples were drawn from the first 160 participants of the ongoing ImmuneRACE study and from 1,254 subjects provided by 6 global collaborators. HLA class I and class II types, where available, came from metadata supplied by the sample provider rather than from assay-based typing.

The immunoSEQ Assay, a bias-controlled multiplex PCR, was used to amplify TCRbeta CDR3 regions from genomic DNA. Per the authors' processing: Nucleated cell counts per sample were estimated from amplification of reference gene primers within the assay. Sequence reads were collapsed and filtered to measure the absolute abundance of every unique TCRbeta CDR3 rearrangement. Productive Simpson clonality was computed per sample as the square root of Simpson's diversity index over productive rearrangements. TCRdb re-hosts the immuneACCESS table, in-frame sequences only. Its copies lack some clones; in the studies checked, an unresolved V gene accounts for under half of them, and the cause for the rest is not known. V and J calls and clone size are copied from that table; D and trimming were computed from the DNA. In this sample the table shows some 140,000 clones, approximately 88% of which occur a single time. Of the sample, roughly 15% falls within the top ten clones.

Collaborating institutions collected whole blood in K2EDTA tubes following their own protocols. For TCRbeta analysis, collaborators shipped samples in one of three forms: frozen whole blood, isolated PBMCs, or DNA extracted from either of those sample types. Study-level results and caveats: Clinical and demographic metadata were provided uncurated, with the amount varying by source and participant.

V and J lose 2 bases and 7 bases, and a span of 9 bases separates them. The CDR3 runs 14 amino acids, cysteine and phenylalanine included. The kept DNA is CDR3 alone, 42 bases in frame from the first base. Reading the germline V gene gives CDR1 SNHLY and CDR2 FYNNEI. The sequencing sample was made of peripheral blood. This sequence was found in a woman older than 75 with acute or convalescent COVID-19. In this chain, TRBV2 is recombined with TRBJ1-6; perhaps TRBD1 is the D gene, with 6 bases matching. The CDR3 region reads CASSEQGRNSPLHF. The bases read TGTGCCAGCAGTGAACAGGGGCGGAATTCACCCCTCCACTTT.